This TCR beta chain stems from a study of CD8+CD57+ T cells in acquired aplastic anemia. Study-wide points: With respect to CD8+ Simpson's diversity, patients and controls did not differ significantly. Roughly 29 was the count of CD8+ CDR3 sequences that patients shared with controls.

The germline V gene encodes CDR1 SGHVS and CDR2 FNYEAQ. With V trimmed by 5 bases and J by 5 bases, 8 bases remained unmatched. The CDR3 has 15 amino acids. According to the study, genomic DNA was the template for TCR beta VDJ and CDR3 profiling. MiXCR was run by TCRdb on the reads, yielding one entry per CDR3 protein. The sample contains 100,000 to 130,000 distinct CDR3 sequences, roughly 51% of which appear only once. This clonotype was detected a few times. Its antigen is as yet unknown. The gene calls are TRBV7-6 and TRBJ2-5; 10 positions match TRBD2. The sample taken for sequencing was sorted CD4+, CD8+, or CD8+CD57+ T cells (not recorded which) from PBMCs. The source is a human donor in good health, serving as a control. The CDR3 is CASSPGTSVGETQYF. The CDR3 region has the DNA TGTGCCAGCAGCCCCGGGACTAGCGTTGGGGAGACCCAGTACTTC.